These 5 T cell receptor beta chains were all obtained from the same sample, sequenced in a study of regulatory T cells in long-lasting Graves disease. Time point denoted: newly diagnosed GD, antithyroid drugs for less than 3 months. The TCR library was made from RNA extracted from PBMCs. With iRepertoire HTBI primers and Arm-PCR of CDR3 regions, TCR beta libraries were built. TCRdb reprocessed the multiplex PCR reads via MiXCR and lists one record per CDR3 protein. The sample records a few hundred thousand distinct CDR3 sequences, around an eighth being singletons. The same specimen was also included in a second study, on T cells in Graves' hyperthyroidism and ophthalmopathy.

The input for sequencing was peripheral blood mononuclear cells (PBMCs), taken at new diagnosis, from a patient treated with antithyroid drugs. The receptor set was obtained from a man in his thirties or forties with Graves disease.

The CDR3 sequence: CSSYIYEETQYF. CDR3 in DNA: TGCAGCTCCTATATTTATGAAGAGACCCAGTACTTC. The rearrangement uses TRBV29-1 and TRBJ2-5; D uncertain. Germline CDR1 reads SQVTM; CDR2 reads ANQGSEA. Trimming pared 8 bases from V and 3 bases from J, leaving 13 bases between. CDR3 length equals 12 residues.

As regards this clonotype: Just one base apart from a much larger clone, this may be a read error. The chain has TRBV7-3 and TRBJ1-1; D perhaps matches TRBD1 (5 bases). Trimming removed 2 bases at V and 6 bases at J, with 13 bases between. Per germline, CDR1 SGHTA and CDR2 FQGTGA. CDR3 length: 14 residues. The CDR3 nucleotides are TGTGCCAGCAGCTTACAGGGCGTTGAAGCTGAAGCTTTCTTT. Translating gives CASSLQGVEAEAFF.

This clonotype was seen ten or more times. The genes are TRBV29-1 and TRBJ2-1, with D unclear. V was shortened by 5 bases and J by 5 bases, with 10 bases between the two germline ends. Germline loops: CDR1 SQVTM, CDR2 ANQGSEA. This CDR3 contains 12 residues. DNA for the CDR3: TGCAGCGTTTGGCACCTAAACAATGAGCAGTTCTTC. This translates into CSVWHLNNEQFF.

The chain carries TRBV20-1 and TRBJ2-1; D not resolved. The V gene lost 3 bases and the J gene lost 7 bases, with 10 bases spanning the gap. There are 12 residues in the CDR3. Germline V CDR1 and CDR2: DFQATT, SNEGSKA (reference sequence). The CDR3 sequence: CSARPSLNEQFF. CDR3 nucleotides: TGCAGTGCTAGGCCTAGTCTTAATGAGCAGTTCTTC.

This clonotype was seen at least ten times. The J gene is TRBJ2-6, the V gene TRBV5-1; TRBD1 agrees at 8 bases. V lost 0 bases and J lost 0; bases outside the gene matches: 5. The CDR3 totals 18 residues. CDR1 and CDR2 (germline): SGHRS, YFSETQ. The CDR3 nucleotides read TGCGCCAGCAGCTTGGAGGGACAGGTCCGCTCTGGGGCCAACGTCCTGACTTTC. It yields the protein CASSLEGQVRSGANVLTF.